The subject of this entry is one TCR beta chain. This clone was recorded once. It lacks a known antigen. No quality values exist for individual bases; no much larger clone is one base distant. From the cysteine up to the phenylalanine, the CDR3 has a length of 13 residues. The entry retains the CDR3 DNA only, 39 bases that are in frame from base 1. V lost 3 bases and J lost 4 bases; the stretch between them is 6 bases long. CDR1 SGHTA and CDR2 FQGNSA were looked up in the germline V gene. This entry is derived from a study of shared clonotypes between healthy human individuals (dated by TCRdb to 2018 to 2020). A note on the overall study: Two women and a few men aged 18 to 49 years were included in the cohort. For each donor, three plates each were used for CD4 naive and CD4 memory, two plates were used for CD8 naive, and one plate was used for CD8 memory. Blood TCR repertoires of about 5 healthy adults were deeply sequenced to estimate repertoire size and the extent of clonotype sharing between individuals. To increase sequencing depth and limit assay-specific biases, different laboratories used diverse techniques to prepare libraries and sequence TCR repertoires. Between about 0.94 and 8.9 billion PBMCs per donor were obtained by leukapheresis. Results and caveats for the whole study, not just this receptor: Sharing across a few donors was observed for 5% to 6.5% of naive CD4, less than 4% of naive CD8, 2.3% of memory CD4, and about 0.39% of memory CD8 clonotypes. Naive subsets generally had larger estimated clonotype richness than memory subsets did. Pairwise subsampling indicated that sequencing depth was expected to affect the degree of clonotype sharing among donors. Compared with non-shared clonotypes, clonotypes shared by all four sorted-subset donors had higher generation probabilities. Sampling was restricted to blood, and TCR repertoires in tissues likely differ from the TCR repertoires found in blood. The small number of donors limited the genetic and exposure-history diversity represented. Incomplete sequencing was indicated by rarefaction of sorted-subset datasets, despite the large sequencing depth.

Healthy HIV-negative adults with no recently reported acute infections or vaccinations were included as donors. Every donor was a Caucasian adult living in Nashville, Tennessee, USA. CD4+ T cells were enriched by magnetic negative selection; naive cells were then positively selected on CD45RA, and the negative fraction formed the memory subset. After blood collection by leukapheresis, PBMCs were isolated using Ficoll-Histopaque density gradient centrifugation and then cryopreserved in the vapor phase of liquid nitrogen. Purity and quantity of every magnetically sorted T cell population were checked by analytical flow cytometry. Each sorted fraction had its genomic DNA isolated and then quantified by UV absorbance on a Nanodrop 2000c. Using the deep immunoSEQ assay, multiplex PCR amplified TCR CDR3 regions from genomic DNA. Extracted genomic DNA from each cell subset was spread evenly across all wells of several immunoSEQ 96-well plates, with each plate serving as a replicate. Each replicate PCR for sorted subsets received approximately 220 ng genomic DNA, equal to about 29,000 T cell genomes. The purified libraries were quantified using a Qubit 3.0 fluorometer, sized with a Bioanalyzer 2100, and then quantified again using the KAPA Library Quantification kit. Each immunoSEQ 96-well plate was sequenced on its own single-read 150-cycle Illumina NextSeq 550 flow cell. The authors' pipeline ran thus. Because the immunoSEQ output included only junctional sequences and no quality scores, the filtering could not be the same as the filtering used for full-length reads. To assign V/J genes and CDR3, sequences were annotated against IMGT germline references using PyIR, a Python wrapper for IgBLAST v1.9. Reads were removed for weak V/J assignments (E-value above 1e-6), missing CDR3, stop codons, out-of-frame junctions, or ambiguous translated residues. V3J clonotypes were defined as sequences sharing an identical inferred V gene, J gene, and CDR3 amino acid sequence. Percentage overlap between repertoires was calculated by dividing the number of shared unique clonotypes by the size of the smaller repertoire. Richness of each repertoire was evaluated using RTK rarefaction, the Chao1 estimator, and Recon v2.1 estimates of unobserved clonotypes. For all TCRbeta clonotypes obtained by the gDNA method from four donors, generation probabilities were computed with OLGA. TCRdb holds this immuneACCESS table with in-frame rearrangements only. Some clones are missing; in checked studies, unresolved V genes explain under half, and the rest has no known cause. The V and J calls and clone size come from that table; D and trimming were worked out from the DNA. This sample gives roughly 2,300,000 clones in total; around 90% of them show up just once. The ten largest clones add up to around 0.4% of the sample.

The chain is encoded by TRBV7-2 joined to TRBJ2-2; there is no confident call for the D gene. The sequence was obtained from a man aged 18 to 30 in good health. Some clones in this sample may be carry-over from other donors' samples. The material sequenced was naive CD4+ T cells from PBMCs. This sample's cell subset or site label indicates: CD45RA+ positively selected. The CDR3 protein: CASSFTRTGELFF. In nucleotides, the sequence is TGTGCCAGCAGCTTTACCCGCACCGGGGAGCTGTTTTTT.